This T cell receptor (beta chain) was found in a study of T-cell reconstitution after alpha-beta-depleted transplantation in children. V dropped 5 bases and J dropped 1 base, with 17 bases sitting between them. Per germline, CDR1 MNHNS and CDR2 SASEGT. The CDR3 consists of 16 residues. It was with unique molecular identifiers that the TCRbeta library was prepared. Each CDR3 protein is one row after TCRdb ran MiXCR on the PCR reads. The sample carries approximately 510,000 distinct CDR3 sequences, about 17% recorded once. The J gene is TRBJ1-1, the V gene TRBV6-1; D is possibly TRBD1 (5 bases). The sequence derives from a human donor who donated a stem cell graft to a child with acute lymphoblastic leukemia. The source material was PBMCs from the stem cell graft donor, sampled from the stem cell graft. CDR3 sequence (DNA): TGTGCCAGCAGTCCGGGACCCCCCCGGGGGAACACTGAAGCTTTCTTT. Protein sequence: CASSPGPPRGNTEAFF.